The T cell receptor (beta chain) described here comes from a study of blood T cell repertoires in COVID-19. The overall study: The study drew acute and convalescent COVID-19 samples from the United States, Italy and Spain. PBMCs, B-cell-depleted T cells, or T cells provided the cDNA or gDNA that made up the material.

Germline V gene sequence: CDR1 SGHAT, CDR2 FQNNGV. V lost 5 bases to trimming and J lost 4 bases, with 14 bases between them. This CDR3 has 14 residues. Original processing notes: Reference gene primer amplification gave nucleated cell count estimates. Method: immunoSEQ multiplex PCR; TCRdb's copy keeps in-frame clones and lacks some. That table is the source of V, J and clone size, and D and trimming were worked out from the DNA. This sample carries roughly 310,000 clones, 85% to 90% of them seen once, and the ten largest clones take 3% to 4%. The origin of this receptor is a woman aged 50 to 60 with active or convalescent COVID-19. The chain has TRBV11-2 and TRBJ1-2; no reliable D call. The sequenced sample was peripheral blood. For the CDR3, the DNA is TGTGCCAGCAGCCCAGCGTCCCAGATCTATGGCTACACCTTC. Translated: CASSPASQIYGYTF. The full variable domain, its missing parts supplied by reference TRBV11-2 and TRBJ1-2, is EAGVAQSPRYKIIEKRQSVAFWCNPISGHATLYWYQQILGQGPKLLIQFQNNGVVDDSQLPKDRFSAERLKGVDSTLKIQPAKLEDSAVYLCASSPASQIYGYTFGSGTRLTVV.